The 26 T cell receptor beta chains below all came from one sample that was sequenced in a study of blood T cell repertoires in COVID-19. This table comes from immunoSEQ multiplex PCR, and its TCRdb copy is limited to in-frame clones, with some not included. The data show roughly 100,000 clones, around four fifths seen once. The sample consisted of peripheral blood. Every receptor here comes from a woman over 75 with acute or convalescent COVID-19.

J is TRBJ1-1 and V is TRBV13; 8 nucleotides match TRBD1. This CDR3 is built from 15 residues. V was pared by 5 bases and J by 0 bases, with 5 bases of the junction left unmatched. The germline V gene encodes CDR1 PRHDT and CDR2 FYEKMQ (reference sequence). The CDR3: CASSLTTGVNTEAFF. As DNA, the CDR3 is TGTGCCAGCAGCCTCACGACAGGGGTGAACACTGAAGCTTTCTTT.

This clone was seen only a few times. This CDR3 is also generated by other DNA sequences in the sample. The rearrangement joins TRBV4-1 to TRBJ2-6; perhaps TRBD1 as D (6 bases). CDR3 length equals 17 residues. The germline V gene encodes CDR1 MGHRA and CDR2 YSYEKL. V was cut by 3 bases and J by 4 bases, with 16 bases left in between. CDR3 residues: CASSQLGQGTGANVLTF. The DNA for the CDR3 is TGCGCCAGCAGCCAGCTGGGGCAGGGGACCGGGGCCAACGTCCTGACTTTC.

CDR3 sequence: CASSFSGGGNTGELFF. As DNA, the CDR3 is TGTGCCAGCAGCTTTTCAGGGGGCGGCAACACCGGGGAGCTGTTTTTT. This chain uses TRBV11-2 with TRBJ2-2; 8 bases fit TRBD1. The CDR3 is 16 amino acids. The germline V gene encodes CDR1 SGHAT and CDR2 FQNNGV. The junction had 5 bases not matched to a gene; V was cut back by 3 bases and J by 2 bases.

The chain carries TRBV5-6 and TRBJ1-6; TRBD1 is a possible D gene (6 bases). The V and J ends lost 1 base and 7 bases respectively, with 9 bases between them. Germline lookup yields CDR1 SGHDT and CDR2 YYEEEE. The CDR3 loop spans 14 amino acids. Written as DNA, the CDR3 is TGTGCCAGCAGCTTGACAGGGTCCAATTCACCCCTCCACTTT. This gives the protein CASSLTGSNSPLHF.

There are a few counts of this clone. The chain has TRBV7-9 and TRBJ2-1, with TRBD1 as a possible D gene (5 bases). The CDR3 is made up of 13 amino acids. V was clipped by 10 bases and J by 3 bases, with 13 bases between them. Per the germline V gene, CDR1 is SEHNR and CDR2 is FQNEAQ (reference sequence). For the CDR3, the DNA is TGTGCCACATTTTCACAGGTCTACAATGAGCAGTTCTTC. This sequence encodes CATFSQVYNEQFF.

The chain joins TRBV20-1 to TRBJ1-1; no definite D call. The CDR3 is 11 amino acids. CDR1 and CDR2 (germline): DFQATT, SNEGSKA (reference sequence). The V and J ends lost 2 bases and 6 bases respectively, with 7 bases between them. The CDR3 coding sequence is TGCAGTGCTAGAATGGTAGCTGAAGCTTTCTTT. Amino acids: CSARMVAEAFF.

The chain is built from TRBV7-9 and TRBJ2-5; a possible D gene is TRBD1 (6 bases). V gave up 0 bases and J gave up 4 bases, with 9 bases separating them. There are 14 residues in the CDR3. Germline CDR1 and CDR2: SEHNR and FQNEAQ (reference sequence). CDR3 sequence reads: CASSLATGPETQYF. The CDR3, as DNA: TGTGCCAGCAGCTTAGCAACAGGGCCAGAGACCCAGTACTTC.

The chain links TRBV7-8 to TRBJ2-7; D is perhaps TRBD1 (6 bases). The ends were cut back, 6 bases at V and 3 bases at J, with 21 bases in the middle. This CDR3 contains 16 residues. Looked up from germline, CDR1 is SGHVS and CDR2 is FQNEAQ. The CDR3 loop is CASSSTVGALDYEQYF. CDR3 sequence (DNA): TGTGCCAGCAGTTCTACCGTGGGGGCCTTAGACTACGAGCAGTACTTC.

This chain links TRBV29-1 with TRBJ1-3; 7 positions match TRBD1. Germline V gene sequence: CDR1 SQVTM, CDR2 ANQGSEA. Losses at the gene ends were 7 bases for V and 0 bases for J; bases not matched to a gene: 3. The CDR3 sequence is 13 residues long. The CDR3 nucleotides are TGCAGCGGACAGGGCCACTCTGGAAACACCATATATTTT. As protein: CSGQGHSGNTIYF.

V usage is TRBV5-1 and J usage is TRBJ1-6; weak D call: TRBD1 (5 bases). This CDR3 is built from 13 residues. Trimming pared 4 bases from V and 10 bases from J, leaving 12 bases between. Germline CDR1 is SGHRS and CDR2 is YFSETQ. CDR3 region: CASSDGGSSPLHF. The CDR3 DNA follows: TGCGCCAGCAGCGACGGGGGGTCCTCACCCCTCCACTTT.

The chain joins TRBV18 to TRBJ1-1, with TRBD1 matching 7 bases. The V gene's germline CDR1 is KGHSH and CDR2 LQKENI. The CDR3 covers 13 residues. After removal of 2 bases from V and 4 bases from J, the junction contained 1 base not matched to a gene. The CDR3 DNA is TGTGCCAGCTCACCAGACAGGGTCACTGAAGCTTTCTTT. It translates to CASSPDRVTEAFF.

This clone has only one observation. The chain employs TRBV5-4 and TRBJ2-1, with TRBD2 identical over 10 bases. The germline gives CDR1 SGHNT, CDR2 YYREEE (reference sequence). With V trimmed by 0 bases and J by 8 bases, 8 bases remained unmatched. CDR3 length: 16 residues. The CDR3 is CASSLASGRAVYEQFF. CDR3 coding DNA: TGTGCCAGCAGCTTGGCAAGCGGGAGGGCCGTTTATGAGCAGTTCTTC.

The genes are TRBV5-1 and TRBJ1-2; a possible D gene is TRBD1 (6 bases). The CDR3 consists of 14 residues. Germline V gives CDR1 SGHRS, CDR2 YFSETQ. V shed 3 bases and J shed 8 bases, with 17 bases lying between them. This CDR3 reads CASSSGGQWEGYTF. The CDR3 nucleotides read TGCGCCAGCAGCTCCGGAGGACAGTGGGAGGGCTACACCTTC.

The CDR3 nucleotides read TGTGCCAGCAGCCAAGATCCGCGGCGGAGCTCCTACAATGAGCAGTTCTTC. It encodes CASSQDPRRSSYNEQFF. The gene calls are TRBV4-2 and TRBJ2-1; D ambiguous. The CDR3 extends over 17 amino acids. Between the trimmed V and J ends, which lost 0 bases and 0 bases, there was a span of 12 bases. Looked up from germline, CDR1 is LGHNA and CDR2 is YNFKEQ.

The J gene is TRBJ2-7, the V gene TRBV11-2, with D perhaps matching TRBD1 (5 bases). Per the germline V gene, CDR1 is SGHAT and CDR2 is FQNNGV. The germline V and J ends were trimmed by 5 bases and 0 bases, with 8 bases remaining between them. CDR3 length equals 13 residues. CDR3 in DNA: TGTGCCAGCAGCCGCAGGGACTCCTACGAGCAGTACTTC. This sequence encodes CASSRRDSYEQYF.

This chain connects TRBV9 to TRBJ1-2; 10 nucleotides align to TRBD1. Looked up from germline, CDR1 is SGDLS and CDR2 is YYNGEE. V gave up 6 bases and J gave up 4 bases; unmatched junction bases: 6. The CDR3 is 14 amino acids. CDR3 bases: TGTGCCAGCACACGGACAGGGGGTTTCTATGGCTACACCTTC. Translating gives CASTRTGGFYGYTF. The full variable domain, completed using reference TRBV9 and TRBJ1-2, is DSGVTQTPKHLITATGQRVTLRCSPRSGDLSVYWYQQSLDQGLQFLIQYYNGEERAKGNILERFSAQQFPDLHSELNLSSLELGDSALYFCASTRTGGFYGYTFGSGTRLTVV.

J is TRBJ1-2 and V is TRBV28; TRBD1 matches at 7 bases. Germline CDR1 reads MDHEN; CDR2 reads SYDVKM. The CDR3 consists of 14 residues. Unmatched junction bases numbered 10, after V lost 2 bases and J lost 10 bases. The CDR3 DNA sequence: TGTGCCAGCAGTTTAACCGGGGCAGGGGGTGTCTACACCTTC. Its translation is CASSLTGAGGVYTF.

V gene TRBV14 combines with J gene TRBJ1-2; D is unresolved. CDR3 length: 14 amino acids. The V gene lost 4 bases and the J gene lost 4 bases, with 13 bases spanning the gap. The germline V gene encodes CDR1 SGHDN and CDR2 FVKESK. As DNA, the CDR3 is TGTGCCAGCAGCCCCTCCAAGTCGCGCTATGGCTACACCTTC. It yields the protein CASSPSKSRYGYTF.

The CDR3 DNA follows: TGTGCCACCAGTGATTTCGCCCCCCTAGCGGGAGGGTACGAGCAGTACTTC. This gives the protein CATSDFAPLAGGYEQYF. The gene calls are TRBV24-1 and TRBJ2-7; 12 nucleotides match TRBD2. CDR3 length: 17 residues. V gave up 1 base and J gave up 4 bases; unmatched junction bases: 7. The germline gives CDR1 KGHDR, CDR2 SFDVKD.

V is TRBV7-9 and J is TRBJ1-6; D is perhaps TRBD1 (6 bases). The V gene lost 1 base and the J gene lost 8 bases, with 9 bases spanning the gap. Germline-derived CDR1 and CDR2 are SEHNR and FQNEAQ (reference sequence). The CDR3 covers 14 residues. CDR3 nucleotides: TGTGCCAGCAGCTTAGGAGCAGGGGATTCACCCCTCCACTTT. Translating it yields CASSLGAGDSPLHF.

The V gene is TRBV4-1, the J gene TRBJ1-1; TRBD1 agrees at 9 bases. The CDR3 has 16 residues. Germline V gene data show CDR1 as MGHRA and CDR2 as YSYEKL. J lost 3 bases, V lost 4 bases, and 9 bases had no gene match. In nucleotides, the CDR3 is TGCGCCAGCAGCCGGAGACAGGGGGAGGTAGACACTGAAGCTTTCTTT. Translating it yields CASSRRQGEVDTEAFF.

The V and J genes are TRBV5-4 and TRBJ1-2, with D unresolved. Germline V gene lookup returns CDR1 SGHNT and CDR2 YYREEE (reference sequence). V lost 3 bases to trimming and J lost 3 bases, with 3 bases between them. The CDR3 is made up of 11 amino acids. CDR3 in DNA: TGTGCCAGCAGCTCTGACTATGGCTACACCTTC. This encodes CASSSDYGYTF.

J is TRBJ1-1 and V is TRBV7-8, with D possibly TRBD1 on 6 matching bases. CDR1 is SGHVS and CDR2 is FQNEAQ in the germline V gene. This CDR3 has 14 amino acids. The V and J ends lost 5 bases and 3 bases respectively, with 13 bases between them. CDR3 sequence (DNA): TGTGCCAGCAGCCCCTCTGCAGGGGACACTGAAGCTTTCTTT. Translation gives CASSPSAGDTEAFF.

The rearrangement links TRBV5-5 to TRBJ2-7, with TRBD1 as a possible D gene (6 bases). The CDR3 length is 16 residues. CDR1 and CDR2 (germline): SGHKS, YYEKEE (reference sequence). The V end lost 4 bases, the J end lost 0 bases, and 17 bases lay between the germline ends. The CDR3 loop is CASSRSSRGYSYEQYF. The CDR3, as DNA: TGTGCCAGCAGCCGGAGTTCCAGGGGATACTCCTACGAGCAGTACTTC.

The CDR3 loop is CASSLGQGATPLHF. DNA for the CDR3: TGTGCCAGCAGCTTAGGTCAGGGGGCGACCCCCCTCCACTTT. The chain couples TRBV11-2 to TRBJ1-6; TRBD1 matches 8 bases. CDR3 length: 14 amino acids. Germline CDR1 is SGHAT and CDR2 is FQNNGV. The J segment lost 13 bases and the V segment lost 1 base, leaving 6 bases of the junction unmatched.

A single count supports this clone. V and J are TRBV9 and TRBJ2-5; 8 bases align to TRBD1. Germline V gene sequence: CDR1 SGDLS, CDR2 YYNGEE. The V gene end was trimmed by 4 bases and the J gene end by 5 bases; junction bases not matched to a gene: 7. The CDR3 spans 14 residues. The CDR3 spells CASSPGQGGETQYF. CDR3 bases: TGTGCCAGCAGCCCCGGACAGGGAGGTGAGACCCAGTACTTC.